At least ten counts were recorded for the clone carrying this T cell receptor (beta chain). Its specificity is unknown. The data stem from a study of early T cells in non-severe SARS-CoV-2 infection. Study overall: Sequenced material consisted of bulk RNA (from unsorted whole blood), and chains were unpaired. Findings and limits, study-wide: Database matching using VDJdb favored anti-spike CD8 responses, with private and CD4 specificities left missing.

In the library, individual cDNA molecules carried attached unique molecular identifiers. One entry per CDR3 protein results from TCRdb running MiXCR on the 5' RACE reads. Here the sample spans tens of thousands of distinct CDR3 sequences, roughly 9.5% being singletons. The CDR3 runs 14 residues. Germline V gene data show CDR1 as LNHDA and CDR2 as SQIVND (reference sequence). V lost 4 bases and J lost 9; bases outside the gene matches: 2. Material: whole blood. The chain uses TRBV19 and TRBJ2-1; TRBD2 aligns across 14 bases. This receptor was obtained from an adult who was a healthcare worker with PCR-confirmed SARS-CoV-2 infection or an uninfected control (not recorded which). The CDR3 region has the DNA TGTGCCAGTAGTAGGACTAGCGGGAGGCCTGAGCAGTTCTTC. Residues: CASSRTSGRPEQFF. Full variable domain (outside the CDR3, taken from reference TRBV19 and TRBJ2-1): DGGITQSPKYLFRKEGQNVTLSCEQNLNHDAMYWYRQDPGQGLRLIYYSQIVNDFQKGDIAEGYSVSREKKESFPLTVTSAQKNPTAFYLCASSRTSGRPEQFFGPGTRLTVL.